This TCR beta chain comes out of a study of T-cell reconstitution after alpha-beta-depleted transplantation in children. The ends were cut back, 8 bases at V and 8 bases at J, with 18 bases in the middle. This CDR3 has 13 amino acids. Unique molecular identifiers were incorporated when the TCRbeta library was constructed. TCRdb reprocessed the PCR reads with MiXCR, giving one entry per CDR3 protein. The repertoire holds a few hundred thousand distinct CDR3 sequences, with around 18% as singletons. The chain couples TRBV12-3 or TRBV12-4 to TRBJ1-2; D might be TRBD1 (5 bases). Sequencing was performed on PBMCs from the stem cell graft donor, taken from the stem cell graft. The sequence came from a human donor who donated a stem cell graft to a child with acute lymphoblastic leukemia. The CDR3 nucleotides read TGTGCCAGCGAACGGGACTCCCCTCGGGGCTACACCTTC. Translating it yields CASERDSPRGYTF.